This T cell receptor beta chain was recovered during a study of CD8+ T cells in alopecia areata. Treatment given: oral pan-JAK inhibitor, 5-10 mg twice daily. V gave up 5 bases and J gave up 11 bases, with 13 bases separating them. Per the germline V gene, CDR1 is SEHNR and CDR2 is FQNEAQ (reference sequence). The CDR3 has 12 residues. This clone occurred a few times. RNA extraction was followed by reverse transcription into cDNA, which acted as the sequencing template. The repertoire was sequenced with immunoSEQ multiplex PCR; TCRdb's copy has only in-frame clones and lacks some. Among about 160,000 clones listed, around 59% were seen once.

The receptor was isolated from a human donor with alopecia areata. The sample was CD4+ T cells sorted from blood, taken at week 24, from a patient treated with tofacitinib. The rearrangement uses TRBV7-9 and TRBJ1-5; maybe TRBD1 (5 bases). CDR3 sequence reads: CASSQAREAQHF. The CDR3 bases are TGTGCCAGCAGCCAAGCCAGGGAGGCCCAGCATTTT.